What follows are 15 T cell receptor beta chains derived from one specimen sequenced in a study of blood T cell repertoires in COVID-19. Assay used: immunoSEQ multiplex PCR; TCRdb lists only in-frame clones, some missing. The table records some 240,000 clones, approximately 92% of them present only once. Sequenced: peripheral blood. The receptors originated from a woman aged 40 to 50 who had recovered from COVID-19.

The V and J genes are TRBV19 and TRBJ1-5; D is unresolved. V was cut by 1 base and J by 2 bases, with 12 bases left in between. CDR1 and CDR2 (germline): LNHDA, SQIVND (reference sequence). The CDR3 is 16 residues long. CDR3 amino acids: CASSIVAGLGNQPQHF. In DNA form, the CDR3 reads TGTGCCAGTAGTATAGTTGCCGGGTTGGGCAATCAGCCCCAGCATTTT. Together with reference TRBV19 and TRBJ1-5, the CDR3 gives the full variable domain: DGGITQSPKYLFRKEGQNVTLSCEQNLNHDAMYWYRQDPGQGLRLIYYSQIVNDFQKGDIAEGYSVSREKKESFPLTVTSAQKNPTAFYLCASSIVAGLGNQPQHFGDGTRLSIL.

The chain links TRBV28 to TRBJ1-1; a weak D match, TRBD1 (6 bases). This CDR3 comprises 16 residues. Trimming pared 6 bases from V and 0 bases from J, leaving 17 bases between. Per the germline V gene, CDR1 is MDHEN and CDR2 is SYDVKM. The chain's CDR3 is CASSPRRTVMNTEAFF. CDR3 nucleotides: TGTGCCAGCAGCCCCCGGCGGACAGTCATGAACACTGAAGCTTTCTTT.

V gene TRBV7-3 combines with J gene TRBJ1-5; TRBD1 is a possible D gene (5 bases). The CDR3 covers 13 residues. CDR1 and CDR2 from the germline V gene are SGHTA and FQGTGA. V lost 5 bases and J lost 5, with 10 bases in between. The CDR3 spells CASSPEGDQPQHF. CDR3 nucleotide sequence: TGTGCCAGCAGCCCTGAAGGGGATCAGCCCCAGCATTTT.

CDR3 sequence reads: CASSQGLGETQYF. For the CDR3, the DNA is TGTGCCAGCAGCCAGGGACTAGGAGAGACCCAGTACTTC. The chain carries TRBV6-5 and TRBJ2-5, with 8 bases lining up with TRBD2. V gave up 6 bases and J gave up 4 bases; unmatched junction bases: 4. Germline CDR1 MNHEY, CDR2 SVGAGI. The length of the CDR3 is 13 residues.

V usage is TRBV12-3 or TRBV12-4 and J usage is TRBJ2-1; no firm D call. Trimming took off 4 bases at V and 10 bases at J, with 11 bases between the two ends. This CDR3 region has 12 residues. The CDR3 loop is CASSSLGWEQFF. CDR3 DNA sequence: TGTGCCAGCAGTTCCCTAGGATGGGAGCAGTTCTTC.

V and J are TRBV3-1 (or the pseudogene TRBV3-2) and TRBJ1-1; no clear D gene. The V end was cut by 5 bases, the J end by 1 base, with 11 bases between. The CDR3 loop spans 14 amino acids. The germline V gene encodes CDR1 LGHDT and CDR2 YNNKEL (reference sequence). Here the CDR3 reads CASSSGRKNTEAFF. CDR3 coding DNA: TGTGCCAGCAGCAGCGGACGGAAGAACACTGAAGCTTTCTTT.

The chain has TRBV5-1 and TRBJ2-3; 11 bases agree with TRBD1. The CDR3 sequence is 15 residues long. The trim removed 3 bases at V and 4 bases at J, leaving 4 bases unmatched. Germline values: CDR1 SGHRS, CDR2 YFSETQ. CDR3 amino acids: CASSSGQGGADTQYF. The CDR3 bases are TGCGCCAGCAGCTCGGGACAGGGGGGCGCAGATACGCAGTATTTT.

The chain combines TRBV2 with TRBJ2-7, with D possibly being TRBD2 (6 bases). The CDR3 has 17 residues. V lost 5 bases to trimming and J lost 6 bases, with 26 bases between them. CDR1 is SNHLY, CDR2 FYNNEI, per germline. CDR3 residues: CASSYTPGFGGLSEQYV. CDR3 sequence (DNA): TGTGCCAGCAGTTATACCCCTGGGTTTGGAGGGCTCTCCGAGCAGTACGTC.

The chain recombines TRBV28 with TRBJ2-1, with 8 nucleotides matching TRBD1. Germline V gene data show CDR1 as MDHEN and CDR2 as SYDVKM. The CDR3 sequence is 16 residues long. V lost 3 bases, J lost 4 bases, and 8 bases stayed unmatched. CDR3 region: CASSLEQGDMYNEQFF. The CDR3, as DNA: TGTGCCAGCAGTTTGGAACAGGGGGATATGTACAATGAGCAGTTCTTC.

V usage is TRBV24-1 and J usage is TRBJ2-1; 10 positions match TRBD2. CDR3 length equals 16 residues. CDR1 KGHDR and CDR2 SFDVKD come from the germline V gene. V gave up 3 bases and J gave up 0 bases; unmatched junction bases: 1. CDR3 sequence reads: CATSDASGSSYNEQFF. CDR3 nucleotide sequence: TGTGCCACCAGTGATGCTAGCGGGAGCTCCTACAATGAGCAGTTCTTC.

V is TRBV7-9 and J is TRBJ1-3, with D unresolved. CDR1 and CDR2 (germline): SEHNR, FQNEAQ (reference sequence). The CDR3 totals 14 residues. V lost 2 bases to trimming and J lost 4 bases, with 9 bases between them. The CDR3 loop is CASSLSVKGNTIYF. Here the CDR3 DNA reads TGTGCCAGCAGCTTATCAGTAAAAGGAAACACCATATATTTT. Complete variable domain (other parts from reference TRBV7-9 and TRBJ1-3): DTGVSQNPRHKITKRGQNVTFRCDPISEHNRLYWYRQTLGQGPEFLTYFQNEAQLEKSRLLSDRFSAERPKGSFSTLEIQRTEQGDSAMYLCASSLSVKGNTIYFGEGSWLTVV.

The CDR3 DNA reads as TGTGCCAGAAGCTGGGTCCGGGACAGGAACTACGAGCAGTACTTC. Translating it yields CARSWVRDRNYEQYF. The chain recombines TRBV5-3 with TRBJ2-7; 8 nucleotides agree with TRBD1. TRBV5-3 is marked as an open reading frame, function uncertain. Trimming took 3 bases from V and 3 from J; bases not matched to a gene: 8. The CDR3 runs 15 residues.

This clone was observed a single time. The gene calls are TRBV9 and TRBJ2-3; D is uncertain. Germline assignment: CDR1 SGDLS and CDR2 YYNGEE. CDR3 length: 15 amino acids. Deletions cut 3 bases from V and 0 bases from J, with 11 bases between. The CDR3 nucleotides read TGTGCCAGCAGCGCCCACTTGATCAGCACAGATACGCAGTATTTT. This sequence encodes CASSAHLISTDTQYF.

This clone has a handful of counts. This rearrangement joins TRBV9 to TRBJ1-1; TRBD1 might be the D (5 bases). With 1 base removed from V and 0 bases from J, the gap between germline ends came to 7 bases. The CDR3 has 14 amino acids. Germline V lookup: CDR1 SGDLS, CDR2 YYNGEE. CDR3 region: CASSVTDMNTEAFF. CDR3 DNA: TGTGCCAGCAGCGTAACGGACATGAACACTGAAGCTTTCTTT.

This clone was seen a few times. The chain couples TRBV9 to TRBJ2-3; 9 nucleotides agree with TRBD1. V dropped 0 bases and J dropped 4; count of bases not matched to a gene: 3. This CDR3 has 15 amino acids. Germline CDR1 is SGDLS and CDR2 is YYNGEE. CDR3 DNA: TGTGCCAGCAGCGTAGAAGGACAGGGGTCAGATACGCAGTATTTT. This codes for CASSVEGQGSDTQYF.